These 31 T cell receptor beta chains were all obtained from the same sample, sequenced in a study of T cell responses to AZD1222 COVID-19 vaccine. Method: immunoSEQ multiplex PCR; TCRdb's copy keeps in-frame clones and lacks some. The sample has about 130,000 clones, 70% to 90% seen once. The input for sequencing was peripheral blood, taken 28 days after the second AZD1222 dose. The receptors here all came from an adult who received the AZD1222 COVID-19 vaccine.

This sequence joins TRBV3-1 (or the pseudogene TRBV3-2) and TRBJ1-1; D is possibly TRBD1 (5 bases). CDR3 length: 16 residues. The germline V gene has CDR1 LGHDT and CDR2 YNNKEL (reference sequence). Trimming removed 2 bases at V and 5 bases at J, with 18 bases between. The chain's CDR3 is CASSQPYETRGTEAFF. The CDR3 DNA reads TGTGCCAGCAGCCAACCCTACGAGACACGGGGGACTGAAGCTTTCTTT.

The chain combines TRBV13 with TRBJ2-7, with 8 bases aligning to TRBD2. CDR1 PRHDT and CDR2 FYEKMQ come from the germline V gene (reference sequence). With 1 base clipped from V and 4 bases from J, the junction kept 3 bases outside the gene matches. This CDR3 region has 14 residues. In nucleotides, the CDR3 is TGTGCCAGCAGCTTAGTCGGGAGGGATTACGAGCAGTACTTC. Residues: CASSLVGRDYEQYF.

The gene calls are TRBV28 and TRBJ2-1; possibly TRBD2 for D (6 bases). This CDR3 comprises 14 residues. V lost 3 bases to trimming and J lost 7 bases, with 13 bases between them. Per germline, CDR1 MDHEN and CDR2 SYDVKM. The CDR3 region is CASSFLRLGNEQFF. CDR3 DNA sequence: TGTGCCAGCAGTTTCCTCCGACTAGGGAATGAGCAGTTCTTC.

The rearrangement joins TRBV19 to TRBJ1-2; 9 nucleotides line up with TRBD1. The CDR3 sequence is 15 residues long. With V trimmed by 3 bases and J by 8 bases, 10 bases remained unmatched. Germline-derived CDR1 and CDR2 are LNHDA and SQIVND (reference sequence). CDR3 amino acids: CASSITRTGAQGYTF. The CDR3, as DNA: TGTGCCAGTAGTATTACGAGGACAGGGGCCCAGGGCTACACCTTC.

The chain combines TRBV5-1 with TRBJ1-2; unclear D gene. CDR3 length equals 14 residues. Trimming pared 2 bases from V and 2 bases from J, leaving 10 bases between. Germline CDR1 reads SGHRS; CDR2 reads YFSETQ. CDR3 sequence reads: CASSLRVGNYGYTF. CDR3 sequence (DNA): TGCGCCAGCAGCTTACGGGTGGGGAACTATGGCTACACCTTC.

The V and J genes are TRBV4-3 and TRBJ2-2, with TRBD2 as a possible D gene (6 bases). Germline lookup yields CDR1 LGHNA and CDR2 YSLEER. V was trimmed by 1 base and J by 7 bases, leaving 10 bases between them. The CDR3 totals 14 residues. The chain's CDR3 is CASSQALASGELFF. The CDR3 nucleotides read TGCGCCAGCAGCCAAGCCCTAGCGAGCGGGGAGCTGTTTTTT.

As concerns this clone: Other DNA sequences of this sample code for an identical CDR3. J is TRBJ2-7 and V is TRBV18; the match to TRBD1 covers 7 bases. V lost 3 bases to trimming and J lost 0 bases; unmatched junction nucleotides: 2. Germline V gene data show CDR1 as KGHSH and CDR2 as LQKENI. There are 14 residues in the CDR3. The CDR3 bases are TGTGCCAGCTCACCCGGGACAGACTCCTACGAGCAGTACTTC. It is translated as CASSPGTDSYEQYF.

This sequence joins TRBV5-4 and TRBJ1-2; D remains unclear. Germline V lookup: CDR1 SGHNT, CDR2 YYREEE (reference sequence). Trimming removed 3 bases from V and 1 base from J, with 13 bases in between. This CDR3 is 15 amino acids long. DNA for the CDR3: TGTGCCAGCAGCTCGGAAAGGCCGTTTAACTATGGCTACACCTTC. Translating gives CASSSERPFNYGYTF. The whole variable domain, remainder taken from reference TRBV5-4 and TRBJ1-2, is ETGVTQSPTHLIKTRGQQVTLRCSSQSGHNTVSWYQQALGQGPQFIFQYYREEENGRGNFPPRFSGLQFPNYSSELNVNALELDDSALYLCASSSERPFNYGYTFGSGTRLTVV.

The J gene is TRBJ2-5, the V gene TRBV5-1; possible D gene TRBD2, 5 bases. The V gene lost 4 bases and the J gene lost 5 bases, with 9 bases spanning the gap. This CDR3 region has 12 residues. Germline V lookup: CDR1 SGHRS, CDR2 YFSETQ. In nucleotides, the CDR3 is TGCGCCAGCAGCCCCCGAGGGGAGACCCAGTACTTC. Residues: CASSPRGETQYF.

This rearrangement joins TRBV5-1 to TRBJ2-1; 9 bases align to TRBD2. The CDR3 has 15 amino acids. The germline V gene has CDR1 SGHRS and CDR2 YFSETQ. V shed 0 bases, J shed 5 bases, and the junction held 3 bases outside the gene matches. The CDR3 sequence: CASSLEERGDNEQFF. The CDR3 DNA reads TGCGCCAGCAGCTTGGAAGAGCGGGGGGACAATGAGCAGTTCTTC.

This clone was observed once. V usage is TRBV5-1 and J usage is TRBJ1-2, with D maybe TRBD1 (6 bases). Deletions cut 4 bases from V and 7 bases from J, with 11 bases between. The CDR3 runs 12 residues. Germline values: CDR1 SGHRS, CDR2 YFSETQ. CDR3 coding DNA: TGCGCCAGCAGCCTGGACAGTCTTGGCTACACCTTC. Translation: CASSLDSLGYTF. Supplemented by reference TRBV5-1 and TRBJ1-2, the full variable domain reads KAGVTQTPRYLIKTRGQQVTLSCSPISGHRSVSWYQQTPGQGLQFLFEYFSETQRNKGNFPGRFSGRQFSNSRSEMNVSTLELGDSALYLCASSLDSLGYTFGSGTRLTVV.

This chain joins TRBV10-2 and TRBJ2-3, with D possibly being TRBD1 or TRBD2 (6 bases each). Germline loops: CDR1 WSHSY, CDR2 SAAADI. The length of the CDR3 is 14 residues. Trimming left V 5 bases short and J 3 bases short, with 12 bases between. CDR3 in DNA: TGCGCCAGCAGTTTTGGGGGGCGGACAGATACGCAGTATTTT. It codes for CASSFGGRTDTQYF.

The V gene is TRBV27, the J gene TRBJ2-2, with a possible D match to TRBD2 (6 bases). The germline CDR1 and CDR2 sequences are MNHEY and SMNVEV (reference sequence). The CDR3 consists of 14 residues. The V end lost 11 bases, the J end lost 0 bases, and 13 bases lay between the germline ends. CDR3: CAVWDSSNTGELFF. The CDR3 region has the DNA TGTGCCGTATGGGACTCATCGAACACCGGGGAGCTGTTTTTT.

The rearrangement uses TRBV27 and TRBJ2-3, with 8 bases matching TRBD2. Germline V gene sequence: CDR1 MNHEY, CDR2 SMNVEV (reference sequence). Trimming cost V 8 bases and J 5 bases; bases outside gene matches: 6. The CDR3 is made up of 13 amino acids. The CDR3 bases are TGTGCCAGCGCCGGGAGGGCCATAGATACGCAGTATTTT. This codes for CASAGRAIDTQYF.

The DNA for the CDR3 is TGTGCCTGGAGTGTAGAGGGCTGGGGCAATCAGCCCCAGCATTTT. Its translation: CAWSVEGWGNQPQHF. The V call is TRBV30, the J call TRBJ1-5; D unresolved. V lost 0 bases and J lost 2, with 11 bases in between. Germline CDR1 is GTSNPN and CDR2 is SVGIG (reference sequence). The CDR3 spans 15 residues.

The chain uses TRBV7-9 and TRBJ2-7; D not certain. The CDR3 is 13 amino acids. Germline V gene data show CDR1 as SEHNR and CDR2 as FQNEAQ (reference sequence). V lost 0 bases and J 8 bases, leaving 11 bases between the germline ends. CDR3 nucleotide sequence: TGTGCCAGCAGCTTAGCGATCGAGCCGAAGCAGTACTTC. The encoded protein is CASSLAIEPKQYF.

This clone appeared a single time. The gene calls are TRBV9 and TRBJ2-1; 7 bases match TRBD2. The CDR3 is 13 residues long. Germline lookup yields CDR1 SGDLS and CDR2 YYNGEE. Losses at the gene ends were 4 bases for V and 6 bases for J; bases not matched to a gene: 4. The CDR3 loop is CASSPRGGNEQFF. Here the CDR3 DNA reads TGTGCCAGCAGCCCCCGCGGGGGCAATGAGCAGTTCTTC.

This chain links TRBV2 with TRBJ1-3; D unclear. The germline V gene encodes CDR1 SNHLY and CDR2 FYNNEI. Between the trimmed V and J ends, which lost 4 bases and 0 bases, there was a span of 10 bases. The CDR3 length is 15 residues. CDR3 sequence (DNA): TGTGCCAGCAGTGTTGGTTTTCGCTCTGGAAACACCATATATTTT. It is translated as CASSVGFRSGNTIYF.

This sequence joins TRBV4-1 and TRBJ1-1, with D possibly matching TRBD1 (6 bases). The CDR3 sequence is 15 residues long. Trimming left V 3 bases short and J 4 bases short, with 15 bases between. The germline gives CDR1 MGHRA, CDR2 YSYEKL. CDR3 nucleotides: TGCGCCAGCAGCCACCCTATACAGGGAGTCACTGAAGCTTTCTTT. Translation: CASSHPIQGVTEAFF.

The gene calls are TRBV6-5 and TRBJ1-1; 9 bases align to TRBD1. Trimming cost V 0 bases and J 5 bases; bases outside gene matches: 7. The V gene's germline CDR1 is MNHEY and CDR2 SVGAGI. The CDR3 has 16 residues. In nucleotides, the CDR3 is TGTGCCAGCAGTTACTCGACGACAGGGGGAGGGACTGAAGCTTTCTTT. It yields the protein CASSYSTTGGGTEAFF.

This clone has only one observation. J is TRBJ1-3 and V is TRBV9, with unresolved D. The germline V gene has CDR1 SGDLS and CDR2 YYNGEE. This CDR3 has 16 residues. The ends were cut back, 0 bases at V and 0 bases at J, with 10 bases in the middle. In DNA form, the CDR3 reads TGTGCCAGCAGCGTAGGTGGAAGGTCCTCTGGAAACACCATATATTTT. It translates to CASSVGGRSSGNTIYF.

The V gene is TRBV7-8, the J gene TRBJ2-5, with D unresolved. The V and J ends lost 6 bases and 2 bases respectively, with 4 bases between them. Germline assignment: CDR1 SGHVS and CDR2 FQNEAQ. This CDR3 spans 11 amino acids. The CDR3 spells CASRKQETQYF. CDR3 DNA sequence: TGTGCCAGCAGAAAACAAGAGACCCAGTACTTC.

The chain recombines TRBV2 with TRBJ1-4; no reliable D call. The CDR3 is made up of 13 amino acids. Germline assignment: CDR1 SNHLY and CDR2 FYNNEI. Trimming removed 1 base at V and 10 bases at J, with 10 bases between. DNA of the CDR3: TGTGCCAGCAGTGAAGAGGGTCGTGGAAAACTGTTTTTT. Translating gives CASSEEGRGKLFF.

The CDR3 coding sequence is TGTGCCAGCAGTTACTCGGAGGCAGGGAGTTCACCCCTCCACTTT. Translated, it gives CASSYSEAGSSPLHF. The V and J genes are TRBV6-5 and TRBJ1-6; D might be TRBD1 (5 bases). Germline-derived CDR1 and CDR2 are MNHEY and SVGAGI. The CDR3 is made up of 15 amino acids. V was trimmed by 0 bases and J by 9 bases, leaving 12 bases between them.

This clone was detected only once. The rearrangement links TRBV5-1 to TRBJ2-3, with TRBD2 matching over 7 bases. The V segment lost 2 bases and the J segment 5 bases; nucleotides outside the gene matches: 8. Per germline, CDR1 SGHRS and CDR2 YFSETQ. This CDR3 spans 15 amino acids. CDR3 protein: CASSLLAGAEDTQYF. The CDR3 region has the DNA TGCGCCAGCAGCTTACTCGCGGGAGCGGAAGATACGCAGTATTTT.

The rearrangement joins TRBV29-1 to TRBJ1-2, with TRBD1 matching 7 bases. Germline V gene lookup returns CDR1 SQVTM and CDR2 ANQGSEA. Losses at the gene ends were 1 base for V and 8 bases for J; bases not matched to a gene: 7. There are 13 residues in the CDR3. The DNA for the CDR3 is TGCAGCGTTGAAGGTTCCGACAGGGCCGGCTACACCTTC. This translates into CSVEGSDRAGYTF.

The V call is TRBV10-1, the J call TRBJ1-1; D ambiguous. Germline V lookup: CDR1 WNHNN, CDR2 SYGVQD (reference sequence). This CDR3 has 15 residues. V was trimmed by 1 base and J by 1 base, leaving 10 bases between them. The CDR3: CASSEWSVRNTEAFF. CDR3 DNA: TGCGCCAGCAGTGAGTGGTCGGTTCGGAACACTGAAGCTTTCTTT.

This sequence joins TRBV7-9 and TRBJ1-1; possible D gene TRBD1, 5 bases. CDR3 length: 14 residues. Germline-derived CDR1 and CDR2 are SEHNR and FQNEAQ (reference sequence). V was pared by 3 bases and J by 3 bases, with 11 bases between. The CDR3 DNA sequence: TGTGCCAGCAGCTTGATGGGGCAGGACACTGAAGCTTTCTTT. It translates to CASSLMGQDTEAFF.

The gene calls are TRBV30 and TRBJ1-2, with 7 bases identical to TRBD1. The CDR3 has 12 residues. V was clipped by 4 bases and J by 4 bases; unmatched bases: 3. Looked up from germline, CDR1 is GTSNPN and CDR2 is SVGIG (reference sequence). The CDR3 DNA reads TGTGCCTGGACGACAGGGCTCTATGGCTACACCTTC. Translation gives CAWTTGLYGYTF.

The rearrangement links TRBV2 to TRBJ2-1, with TRBD2 matching 8 bases. This CDR3 has 15 amino acids. V gave up 6 bases and J gave up 9 bases; unmatched junction bases: 13. CDR1 and CDR2 from the germline V gene are SNHLY and FYNNEI. Written as DNA, the CDR3 is TGTGCCAGCAGCGCCTCGGCGGGAGGATGGGTTGAGCAGTTCTTC. Protein sequence: CASSASAGGWVEQFF.

This clone came up once. The V and J genes are TRBV28 and TRBJ2-1; D might be TRBD1 (6 bases). CDR3 size: 17 residues. The germline V gene has CDR1 MDHEN and CDR2 SYDVKM. The ends were cut back, 4 bases at V and 0 bases at J, with 16 bases in the middle. CDR3 protein: CASSSPSGTSSYNEQFF. CDR3 DNA: TGTGCCAGCAGTTCTCCCTCCGGGACAAGCTCCTACAATGAGCAGTTCTTC.